A single sample is the source of the 19 T cell receptor beta chains below, sequenced in a study of identical twins. One entry per CDR3 protein, called by TCRdb with MiXCR from the 5' RACE reads. The sample lists a few hundred thousand distinct CDR3 sequences; approximately 9.6% were seen once. In addition, the sample was reused for a study of yellow fever vaccine responses in identical twins.

The specimen sequenced was PBMCs. Receptors were obtained from a woman between 18 and 30 years old in good health.

This chain links TRBV6-2 or TRBV6-3 with TRBJ2-1; D gene unclear. From germline, CDR1 is MNHEY and CDR2 SVGEGT. This CDR3 has 12 amino acids. Trimming shortened V by 5 bases and J by 6 bases, and 8 bases separated the two germline ends. This CDR3 is CASSIRGNEQFF. The CDR3 nucleotides read TGTGCCAGCAGTATCCGTGGCAATGAGCAGTTCTTC.

This clonotype was counted a few times. V usage is TRBV2 and J usage is TRBJ2-3, with 14 bases lining up with TRBD2. The junction had 10 bases not matched to a gene; V was cut back by 6 bases and J by 2 bases. This CDR3 is built from 18 residues. The germline V gene has CDR1 SNHLY and CDR2 FYNNEI. For the CDR3, the DNA is TGTGCCAGCAGGGGGACTAGCGGGAGACTCGCCTTCACAGATACGCAGTATTTT. This translates into CASRGTSGRLAFTDTQYF.

J is TRBJ2-3 and V is TRBV20-1, with TRBD2 matching 9 bases. This CDR3 is 16 amino acids long. Per the germline V gene, CDR1 is DFQATT and CDR2 is SNEGSKA (reference sequence). V dropped 1 base and J dropped 2; count of bases not matched to a gene: 7. CDR3 coding DNA: TGCAGTGCTAGAGGGGAGCGGGGGGCGTTCACAGATACGCAGTATTTT. Translation gives CSARGERGAFTDTQYF.

The rearrangement joins TRBV6-1 to TRBJ2-7, with 9 bases matching TRBD1. Germline V gene lookup returns CDR1 MNHNS and CDR2 SASEGT. The trim removed 4 bases at V and 6 bases at J, leaving 13 bases unmatched. The CDR3 spans 16 residues. DNA of the CDR3: TGTGCCAGCAGTGTGGACAGGGGAAGCCCAATAGGCGAGCAGTACTTC. Amino acid sequence: CASSVDRGSPIGEQYF.

The chain is built from TRBV20-1 and TRBJ2-7; TRBD2 matches 11 bases. V lost 3 bases and J lost 0; bases outside the gene matches: 4. Germline CDR1 DFQATT, CDR2 SNEGSKA (reference sequence). CDR3 length: 15 amino acids. CDR3 loop: CSARPTSGVSYEQYF. For the CDR3, the DNA is TGCAGTGCTAGGCCGACTAGCGGGGTCTCCTACGAGCAGTACTTC.

In this sample, this clonotype turned up a few times. The CDR3 reads CASSRDRPDTDTQYF. The CDR3 nucleotides read TGTGCCAGCAGCCGGGACAGGCCCGACACAGATACGCAGTATTTT. The chain has TRBV7-9 and TRBJ2-3; 8 positions match TRBD1. V was pared by 5 bases and J by 2 bases, with 6 bases of the junction left unmatched. The germline gives CDR1 SEHNR, CDR2 FQNEAQ (reference sequence). This CDR3 comprises 15 residues.

The CDR3 protein is CASTQRARAETQYF. The CDR3 nucleotides are TGTGCCAGCACCCAGAGGGCTAGGGCAGAGACCCAGTACTTC. V is TRBV3-1 and J is TRBJ2-5; D is possibly TRBD2 (5 bases). V shed 7 bases and J shed 4 bases, with 16 bases lying between them. Germline loops: CDR1 LGHDT, CDR2 YNNKEL (reference sequence). This CDR3 region has 14 residues.

This clonotype was seen a few times. The chain links TRBV7-9 to TRBJ2-3, with a weak D call TRBD2 (6 bases). The V and J ends lost 3 bases and 0 bases respectively, with 10 bases between them. The CDR3 length is 15 residues. Germline-derived CDR1 and CDR2 are SEHNR and FQNEAQ (reference sequence). CDR3: CASSFSGTSTDTQYF. The CDR3 DNA is TGTGCCAGCAGCTTTAGCGGCACTAGCACAGATACGCAGTATTTT.

This clonotype was detected only a few times. The chain employs TRBV5-5 and TRBJ2-1; D remains unclear. The CDR3 extends over 18 amino acids. The germline gives CDR1 SGHKS, CDR2 YYEKEE (reference sequence). Trimming pared 3 bases from V and 0 bases from J, leaving 19 bases between. The CDR3 DNA is TGTGCCAGCAGCTCCGGCGGCAGATTTTTTAGCTCCTACAATGAGCAGTTCTTC. Residues: CASSSGGRFFSSYNEQFF.

The chain couples TRBV20-1 to TRBJ2-3, with a tentative D call TRBD2 (6 bases). The germline V and J ends were trimmed by 3 bases and 0 bases, with 13 bases remaining between them. The CDR3 runs 15 residues. Germline assignment: CDR1 DFQATT and CDR2 SNEGSKA (reference sequence). This CDR3 is CSASGGKFSTDTQYF. CDR3 in DNA: TGCAGTGCTAGTGGCGGGAAGTTTAGCACAGATACGCAGTATTTT.

Ten or more counts support this clonotype. The rearrangement uses TRBV20-1 and TRBJ2-5; 7 bases are a match to TRBD2. With V trimmed by 6 bases and J by 2 bases, 6 bases remained unmatched. From germline, CDR1 is DFQATT and CDR2 SNEGSKA (reference sequence). This CDR3 region has 13 residues. CDR3: CSAPGLRQETQYF. The CDR3 DNA reads as TGCAGTGCCCCGGGACTACGGCAAGAGACCCAGTACTTC.

This clonotype was picked up a small number of times. The chain carries TRBV10-3 and TRBJ1-1; D is perhaps TRBD1 (6 bases). Trimming removed 5 bases from V and 8 bases from J, with 12 bases in between. Germline V CDR1 and CDR2: ENHRY, SYGVKD. The CDR3 contains 12 residues. The CDR3, as DNA: TGTGCCATCAGTTCTAGGACAGCCGAAGCTTTCTTT. This sequence encodes CAISSRTAEAFF.

This clonotype was observed a handful of times. V gene TRBV7-9 combines with J gene TRBJ1-5, with TRBD1 matching 11 bases. V lost 5 bases, J lost 4 bases, and 7 bases stayed unmatched. Germline assignment: CDR1 SEHNR and CDR2 FQNEAQ (reference sequence). This CDR3 region has 16 residues. The CDR3 here is CASSGGQGAVNQPQHF. The CDR3 DNA is TGTGCCAGCAGCGGCGGACAGGGGGCGGTGAATCAGCCCCAGCATTTT.

The chain combines TRBV10-1 with TRBJ2-7; 12 bases agree with TRBD2. The CDR3 runs to 14 residues. The germline V gene encodes CDR1 WNHNN and CDR2 SYGVQD (reference sequence). Trimming took 7 bases from V and 2 from J; bases not matched to a gene: 3. DNA for the CDR3: TGCGCCAGCAAACTAGCGGGAGGACCCTACGAGCAGTACTTC. It codes for CASKLAGGPYEQYF.

The chain employs TRBV4-2 and TRBJ2-7; unclear D gene. This CDR3 has 14 amino acids. V gave up 1 base and J gave up 3 bases, with 10 bases separating them. From germline, CDR1 is LGHNA and CDR2 YNFKEQ. The DNA for the CDR3 is TGTGCCAGCAGCCAAGCGCACTTATACTACGAGCAGTACTTC. This encodes CASSQAHLYYEQYF.

This chain connects TRBV7-9 to TRBJ1-4; 7 bases line up with TRBD1. Per germline, CDR1 SEHNR and CDR2 FQNEAQ (reference sequence). The CDR3 consists of 15 residues. Germline trimming cut 1 base from V and 7 bases from J; bases unmatched to any gene: 6. The CDR3 DNA follows: TGTGCCAGCAGCTTAGTTGGAGGGGGCAGTGAAAAACTGTTTTTT. It translates to CASSLVGGGSEKLFF.

The chain recombines TRBV7-2 with TRBJ2-5, with 12 bases fitting TRBD2. The CDR3 is made up of 19 amino acids. Germline V CDR1 and CDR2: SGHTA, FQGNSA. Trimming removed 0 bases from V and 2 bases from J; junction bases left unmatched: 10. The CDR3 protein is CASSLAQKRTSGAQETQYF. For the CDR3, the DNA is TGTGCCAGCAGCTTAGCACAAAAGAGGACTAGCGGGGCACAAGAGACCCAGTACTTC.

The rearrangement links TRBV6-1 to TRBJ2-1; D is unclear. CDR3 length: 15 residues. Germline V gene lookup returns CDR1 MNHNS and CDR2 SASEGT. Trimming left V 5 bases short and J 1 base short, with 12 bases between. The CDR3 sequence: CASSQLRASYNEQFF. DNA of the CDR3: TGTGCCAGCAGTCAACTAAGGGCGTCCTACAATGAGCAGTTCTTC.

This chain links TRBV4-1 with TRBJ2-7; D is uncertain. This CDR3 has 13 residues. The V gene lost 1 base and the J gene lost 6 bases, with 10 bases spanning the gap. Germline V CDR1 and CDR2: MGHRA, YSYEKL. The DNA for the CDR3 is TGCGCCAGCAGCCAAGGGATAGGCTCCGAGCAGTACTTC. Translated, it gives CASSQGIGSEQYF.